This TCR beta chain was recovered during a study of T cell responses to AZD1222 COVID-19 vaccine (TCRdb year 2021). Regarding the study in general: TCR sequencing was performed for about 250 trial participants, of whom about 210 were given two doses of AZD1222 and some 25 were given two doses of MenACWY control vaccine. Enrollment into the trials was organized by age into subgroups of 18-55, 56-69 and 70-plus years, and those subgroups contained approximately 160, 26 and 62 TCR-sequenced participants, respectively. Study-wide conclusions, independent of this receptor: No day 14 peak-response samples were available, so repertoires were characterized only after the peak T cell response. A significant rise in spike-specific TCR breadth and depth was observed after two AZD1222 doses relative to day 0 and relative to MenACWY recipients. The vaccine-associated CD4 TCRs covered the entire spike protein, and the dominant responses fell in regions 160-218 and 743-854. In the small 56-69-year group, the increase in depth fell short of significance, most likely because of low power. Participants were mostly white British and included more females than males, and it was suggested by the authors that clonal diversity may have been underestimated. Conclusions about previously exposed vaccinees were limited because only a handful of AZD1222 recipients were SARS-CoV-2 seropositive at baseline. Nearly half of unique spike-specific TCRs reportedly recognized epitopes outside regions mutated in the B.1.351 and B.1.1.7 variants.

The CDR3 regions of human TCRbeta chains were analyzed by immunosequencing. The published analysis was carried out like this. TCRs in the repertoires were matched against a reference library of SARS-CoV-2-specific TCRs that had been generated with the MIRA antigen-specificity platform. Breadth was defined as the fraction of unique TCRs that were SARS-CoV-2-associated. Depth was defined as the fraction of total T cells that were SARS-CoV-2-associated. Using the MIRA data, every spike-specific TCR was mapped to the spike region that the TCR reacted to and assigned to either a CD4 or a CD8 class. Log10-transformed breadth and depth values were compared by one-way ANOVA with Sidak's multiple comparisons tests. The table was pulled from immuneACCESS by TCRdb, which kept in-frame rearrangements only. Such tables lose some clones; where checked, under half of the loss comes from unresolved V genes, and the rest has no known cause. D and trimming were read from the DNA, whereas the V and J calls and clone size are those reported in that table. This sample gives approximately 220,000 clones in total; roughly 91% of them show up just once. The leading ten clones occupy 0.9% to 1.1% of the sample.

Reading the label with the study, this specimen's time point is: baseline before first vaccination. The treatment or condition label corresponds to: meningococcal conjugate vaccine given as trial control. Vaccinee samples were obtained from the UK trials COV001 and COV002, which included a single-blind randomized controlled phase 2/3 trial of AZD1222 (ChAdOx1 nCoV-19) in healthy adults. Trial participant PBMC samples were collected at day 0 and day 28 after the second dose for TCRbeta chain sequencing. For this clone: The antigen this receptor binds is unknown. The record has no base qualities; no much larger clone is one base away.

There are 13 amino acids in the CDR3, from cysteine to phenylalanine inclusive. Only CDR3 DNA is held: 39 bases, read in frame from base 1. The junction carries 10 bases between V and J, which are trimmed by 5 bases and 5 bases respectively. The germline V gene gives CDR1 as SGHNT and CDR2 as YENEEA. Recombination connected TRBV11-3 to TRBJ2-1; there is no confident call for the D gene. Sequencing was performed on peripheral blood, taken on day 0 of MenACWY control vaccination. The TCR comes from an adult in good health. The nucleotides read TGTGCCAGCAGCCCGACGGCTCACAATGAGCAGTTCTTC. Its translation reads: CASSPTAHNEQFF.